This T cell receptor (beta chain) comes out of a study of Graves' ophthalmopathy and Graves' hyperthyroidism (dated by TCRdb to the late 2010s). Describing the broader study: Stable hyperthyroidism was defined as no progression to ophthalmopathy within 18 months of follow-up. Following sample collection, hyperthyroidism patients were given methimazole at a starting dose of 30 mg daily, and ophthalmopathy patients were given high-dose intravenous methylprednisolone. In about six hyperthyroidism patients, the T-cell repertoires found in thyroid tissue were compared with those found in blood. In total, 120 to 150 blood samples were TCR-sequenced: fewer than 50 ophthalmopathy, over 70 hyperthyroidism and some 17 hyperthyroidism-to-ophthalmopathy patients. To explore V-J signatures that distinguish ophthalmopathy from hyperthyroidism, a discovery set of about a hundred patients was enrolled, made up of 40 to 45 with ophthalmopathy and some 58 with stable hyperthyroidism. An independent validation cohort comprised 18 hyperthyroidism patients and 15 to 17 patients who later progressed from hyperthyroidism to ophthalmopathy. The study used signatures of the TCR beta repertoire to tell Graves' ophthalmopathy apart from Graves' hyperthyroidism and to predict which patients would progress to ophthalmopathy.

CDR1 and CDR2 (LGHNA, YSLEER) derive from the germline V gene. The CDR3 holds 17 amino acids from the cysteine to the phenylalanine. The kept DNA is CDR3 alone, 51 bases in frame from the first base. The junction shows trimming of 2 bases on V and 8 bases on J, plus 21 bases between the germline ends. For repertoire sequencing, TCR beta CDR3 regions were amplified from RNA transcripts. The first round was an RT-PCR using HTBI primers with the Qiagen OneStep RT-PCR kit, and this first round was followed by a second-round multiplex PCR, then size selection and purification. Sequencing of the libraries was carried out on an Illumina HiSeq2000 in paired-end mode with 100 bp reads. The source study handled its data this way. Reads were processed with SOAPnuke, discarding reads with adapters, uncalled bases, mean Phred below 15, or no exact constant-primer or identifier match. COPE v1.2.5 was used to merge the high-quality paired reads. Clonotypes were defined as unique nucleotide sequences and were aligned to IMGT TRB V, D and J references using MiTCR v1.1. Analysis was restricted to V-J combinations with a frequency above 0.0001, which covered 99.2% of repertoires. For each V-J combination, a TCR clonal expansion and chaos score was defined as the ratio of F50 clonal expansion to chaos observed in the TCRdist matrix. Welch's t-statistics and random forest were used to reduce features to about 14 V-J combinations, which were fed into a naive Bayes classifier. The similarity between thyroid and blood repertoires was quantified using the Morisita-Horn index. TCRdb reran the public reads through fastp at Q25 and MiXCR, keeping productive beta chains. Records with the same CDR3 protein are collapsed into one entry carrying the most frequent genes and DNA. It is TCRdb's table, rather than the study itself, that gives the V and J calls and clone size. The sample profile shows 900,000 to 1,200,000 distinct CDR3 sequences; less than 45% of them were found once. The top ten clonotypes cover approximately 12% of the sample.

Results and caveats for the whole study, not just this receptor: Most expanded thyroid clonotypes with a frequency above 0.001 also appeared in blood, which suggests that blood repertoires may reflect the immune response in the thyroid. In cross-validation, the 13-signature model distinguished ophthalmopathy from stable hyperthyroidism with approximately 85% sensitivity and approximately 81% specificity, and in the test set the corresponding values were roughly 80% and 76%. In validation, the model predicted ophthalmopathy progression with 70.59% sensitivity and 72.22% specificity; some 13 predicted patients were CT-confirmed with GO in a median of around 6.5 months. Sample size was not predetermined statistically, and investigators were not blinded to group allocation.

Regarding this clonotype: Its antigen remains undetermined. Nothing much larger sits one base from this clone, and base qualities are not available.

Hyperthyroidism patients were newly diagnosed, with disease duration under 2 months, and aged 18 to 65 years. Patients with other autoimmune diseases, uncontrolled infections, pregnancy or lactation were excluded. Clinical symptoms, serum thyroxine, TRAb, thyroid ultrasound and orbital computed tomography formed the basis of the diagnosis. Total RNA was extracted using Trizol reagent, and RNA quality was checked on an Agilent 2100 Bioanalyzer. This sequence was found in an adult man with Graves' hyperthyroidism. Sample: peripheral blood or thyroid tissue (not recorded which). The sequence is built from TRBV4-3 and TRBJ2-2; there is no confident call for the D gene. The nucleotide sequence reads TGCGCCAGCAGCCAACTCCGTACTCGAAGTCTCCCGGGGGAGCTGTTTTTT. It translates as CASSQLRTRSLPGELFF.